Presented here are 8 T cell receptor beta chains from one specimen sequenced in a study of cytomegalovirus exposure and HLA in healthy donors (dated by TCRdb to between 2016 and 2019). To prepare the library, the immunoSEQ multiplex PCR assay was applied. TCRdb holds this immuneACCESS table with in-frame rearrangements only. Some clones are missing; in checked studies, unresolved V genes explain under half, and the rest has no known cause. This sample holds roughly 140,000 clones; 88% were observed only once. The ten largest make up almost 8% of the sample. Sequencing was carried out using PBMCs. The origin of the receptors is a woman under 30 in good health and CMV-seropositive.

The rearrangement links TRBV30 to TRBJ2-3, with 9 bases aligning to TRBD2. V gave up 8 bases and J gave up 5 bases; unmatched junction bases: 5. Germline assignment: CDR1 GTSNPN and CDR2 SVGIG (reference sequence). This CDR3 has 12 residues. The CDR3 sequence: CAGGGAGDTQYF. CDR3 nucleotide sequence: TGTGCCGGCGGGGGGGCTGGAGATACGCAGTATTTT.

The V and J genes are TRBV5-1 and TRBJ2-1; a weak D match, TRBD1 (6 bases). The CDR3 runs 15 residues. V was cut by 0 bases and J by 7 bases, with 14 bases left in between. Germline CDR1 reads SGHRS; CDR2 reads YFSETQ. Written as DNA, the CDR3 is TGCGCCAGCAGCTTGGGACAGGTGTGGGAGAATGAGCAGTTCTTC. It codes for CASSLGQVWENEQFF.

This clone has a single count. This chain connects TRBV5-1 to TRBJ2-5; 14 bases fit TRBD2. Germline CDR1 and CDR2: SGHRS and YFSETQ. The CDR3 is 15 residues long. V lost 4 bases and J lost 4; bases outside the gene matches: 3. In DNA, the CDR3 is TGCGCCAGCAGCCCCGGGACTAGCGGGGGAGAGACCCAGTACTTC. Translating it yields CASSPGTSGGETQYF.

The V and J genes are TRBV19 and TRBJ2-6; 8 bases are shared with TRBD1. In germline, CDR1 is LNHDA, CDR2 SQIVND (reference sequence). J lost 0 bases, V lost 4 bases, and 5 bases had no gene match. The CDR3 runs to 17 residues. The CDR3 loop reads CASSRTGTGSGANVLTF. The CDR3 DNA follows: TGTGCCAGTAGTAGGACAGGGACTGGCTCTGGGGCCAACGTCCTGACTTTC.

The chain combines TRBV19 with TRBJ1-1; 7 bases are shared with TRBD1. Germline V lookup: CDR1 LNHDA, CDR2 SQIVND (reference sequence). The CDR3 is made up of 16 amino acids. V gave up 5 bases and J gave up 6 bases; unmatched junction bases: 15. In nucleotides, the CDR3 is TGTGCCAGTAGTCCCTTTACGACAGGGCCTGGGTCTGAAGCTTTCTTT. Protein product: CASSPFTTGPGSEAFF.

CDR3 nucleotide sequence: TGCGCCAGCAGCCCACTAGGGGCGGGGGGGAATGAGCAGTTCTTC. Encoded protein: CASSPLGAGGNEQFF. The chain has TRBV4-1 and TRBJ2-1; 9 bases map to TRBD2. CDR3 size: 15 residues. Germline V lookup: CDR1 MGHRA, CDR2 YSYEKL. V lost 4 bases to trimming and J lost 7 bases; unmatched junction nucleotides: 8.

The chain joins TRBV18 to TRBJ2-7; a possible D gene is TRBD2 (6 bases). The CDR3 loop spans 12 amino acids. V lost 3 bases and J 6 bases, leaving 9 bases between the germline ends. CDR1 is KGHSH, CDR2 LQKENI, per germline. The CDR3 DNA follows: TGTGCCAGCTCACCGTTCGGGGGCGAGCAGTACTTC. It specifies CASSPFGGEQYF.

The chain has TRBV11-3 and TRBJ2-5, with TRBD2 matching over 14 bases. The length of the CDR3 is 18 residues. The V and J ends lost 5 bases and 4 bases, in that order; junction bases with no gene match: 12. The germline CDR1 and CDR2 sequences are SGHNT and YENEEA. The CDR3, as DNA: TGTGCCAGCAGCCCGGAAGGACTAGCGGGAGGAGGGGGAGAGACCCAGTACTTC. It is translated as CASSPEGLAGGGGETQYF.